These 20 T cell receptor beta chains were sequenced from one sample in a study of tumor-infiltrating lymphocytes in localized non-small cell lung cancer. Here immunoSEQ multiplex PCR was the method, and the copy in TCRdb shows in-frame clones only, minus some. The profile shows some 13,000 clones, around 70% of them singletons. The sequenced material came from uninvolved lung tissue not adjacent to the tumor. Receptor source: a human donor with non-small cell lung cancer.

Relative to its sample, this clone is large. The chain combines TRBV9 with TRBJ1-2, with D maybe TRBD1 (6 bases). This CDR3 region has 15 residues. Trimming cost V 0 bases and J 8 bases, with 17 bases left between them. The germline gives CDR1 SGDLS, CDR2 YYNGEE. As DNA, the CDR3 is TGTGCCAGCAGCGTAGGCCGGGACAACCCTCTCGGCTACACCTTC. Residues: CASSVGRDNPLGYTF.

The chain uses TRBV29-1 and TRBJ2-5; D call uncertain. The CDR3 consists of 13 residues. Germline-derived CDR1 and CDR2 are SQVTM and ANQGSEA. V was shortened by 7 bases and J by 2 bases, with 14 bases between the two germline ends. The CDR3 sequence: CSAAWTAQETQYF. For the CDR3, the DNA is TGCAGCGCTGCCTGGACCGCGCAAGAGACCCAGTACTTC. The full variable domain, in which reference TRBV29-1 and TRBJ2-5 provide the parts outside the CDR3, is SAVISQKPSRDICQRGTSLTIQCQVDSQVTMMFWYRQQPGQSLTLIATANQGSEATYESGFVIDKFPISRPNLTFSTLTVSNMSPEDSSIYLCSAAWTAQETQYFGPGTRLLVL.

A single count supports this clone. The V and J genes are TRBV27 and TRBJ1-5; D ambiguous. The V end lost 3 bases, the J end lost 6 bases, and 12 bases lay between the germline ends. There are 14 residues in the CDR3. Germline loops: CDR1 MNHEY, CDR2 SMNVEV (reference sequence). The CDR3 DNA follows: TGTGCCAGCAGTTTCGGGGAATTAGGTCAGCCCCAGCATTTT. It is translated as CASSFGELGQPQHF.

J is TRBJ2-1 and V is TRBV7-8; D is perhaps TRBD1 or TRBD2 (5 bases each). The CDR3 totals 15 residues. Germline loops: CDR1 SGHVS, CDR2 FQNEAQ. V was trimmed by 4 bases and J by 9 bases, leaving 19 bases between them. The CDR3 here is CASSSSGASSSEQFF. CDR3 coding DNA: TGTGCCAGCAGCTCTTCCGGGGCCTCCAGCAGTGAGCAGTTCTTC.

The chain links TRBV29-1 to TRBJ2-6, with D possibly matching TRBD2 (5 bases). With 5 bases removed from V and 2 bases from J, the gap between germline ends came to 7 bases. Germline V lookup: CDR1 SQVTM, CDR2 ANQGSEA. The CDR3 extends over 13 amino acids. CDR3 in amino acids: CSVSGAGANVLTF. CDR3 bases: TGCAGCGTTTCCGGGGCTGGGGCCAACGTCCTGACTTTC.

The V call is TRBV11-2, the J call TRBJ2-1, with 12 bases that match TRBD1. V lost 6 bases to trimming and J lost 9 bases; unmatched junction nucleotides: 6. The CDR3 is 14 amino acids. Germline V gene data show CDR1 as SGHAT and CDR2 as FQNNGV. The CDR3 protein is CASRGQGASVEQFF. CDR3 DNA: TGTGCCAGCAGGGGACAGGGGGCATCGGTTGAGCAGTTCTTC.

This chain uses TRBV28 with TRBJ2-4, with 7 bases that match TRBD2. The CDR3 has 14 residues. Looked up from germline, CDR1 is MDHEN and CDR2 is SYDVKM. V lost 2 bases, J lost 6 bases, and 4 bases stayed unmatched. The CDR3 loop is CASSLLGRGNIQYF. CDR3 nucleotides: TGTGCCAGCAGTTTACTAGGGAGGGGAAACATTCAGTACTTC.

The V gene is TRBV14, the J gene TRBJ1-1; D perhaps matches TRBD1 (5 bases). This CDR3 spans 12 amino acids. V dropped 5 bases and J dropped 3 bases, with 7 bases sitting between them. Germline V gene sequence: CDR1 SGHDN, CDR2 FVKESK. CDR3 sequence (DNA): TGTGCCAGCAGCGGGGGACACACTGAAGCTTTCTTT. Its protein product is CASSGGHTEAFF.

This chain joins TRBV2 and TRBJ2-7; 12 bases match TRBD2. This CDR3 spans 15 amino acids. V lost 6 bases, J lost 2 bases, and 5 bases stayed unmatched. Germline-derived CDR1 and CDR2 are SNHLY and FYNNEI. The CDR3 bases are TGTGCCAGCAGACCCGGACTAGCGGGGACCTACGAGCAGTACTTC. The encoded protein is CASRPGLAGTYEQYF.

This chain connects TRBV6-6 to TRBJ1-1; 7 nucleotides agree with TRBD1. Per the germline V gene, CDR1 is MNHNY and CDR2 is SVGAGI (reference sequence). The CDR3 is 15 amino acids. V shed 0 bases and J 5 bases; nucleotides not matched to a gene: 6. CDR3 amino acids: CASSYSSGGQTEAFF. The CDR3 nucleotides read TGTGCCAGCAGTTACTCGAGCGGGGGACAGACTGAAGCTTTCTTT.

The chain's CDR3 is CASGVSGQPQHF. The CDR3 DNA reads as TGTGCCAGCGGTGTATCGGGGCAGCCCCAGCATTTT. The chain couples TRBV2 to TRBJ1-5; D unclear. The germline V gene encodes CDR1 SNHLY and CDR2 FYNNEI. This CDR3 region has 12 residues. V lost 8 bases and J lost 7, with 12 bases in between. Looking up the rest from reference TRBV2 and TRBJ1-5 gives the full variable domain: EPEVTQTPSHQVTQMGQEVILRCVPISNHLYFYWYRQILGQKVEFLVSFYNNEISEKSEIFDDQFSVERPDGSNFTLKIRSTKLEDSAMYFCASGVSGQPQHFGDGTRLSIL.

The DNA of the CDR3 is TGTGCCAGCAGTTCGGGACTAGCGGGGAACAACGAGCAGTACTTC. Its translation: CASSSGLAGNNEQYF. The genes are TRBV27 and TRBJ2-7; 13 bases map to TRBD2. Germline V gives CDR1 MNHEY, CDR2 SMNVEV (reference sequence). The CDR3 spans 15 residues. With 4 bases clipped from V and 5 bases from J, the junction kept 5 bases outside the gene matches.

The chain recombines TRBV5-4 with TRBJ2-7; the D gene is possibly TRBD2 (5 bases). V lost 4 bases and J lost 8, with 13 bases in between. In germline, CDR1 is SGHNT, CDR2 YYREEE (reference sequence). The CDR3 sequence is 12 residues long. The DNA for the CDR3 is TGTGCCAGCAGCCCGCCCGGCGGGCAGCAGTACTTC. It translates to CASSPPGGQQYF.

This clone occurred a few times. The rearrangement joins TRBV27 to TRBJ1-5; 7 nucleotides match TRBD1. Germline CDR1 is MNHEY and CDR2 is SMNVEV (reference sequence). With 6 bases clipped from V and 1 base from J, the junction kept 3 bases outside the gene matches. This CDR3 spans 14 amino acids. In nucleotides, the CDR3 is TGTGCCAGCAGACGACAGGGAAGCAATCAGCCCCAGCATTTT. Amino acid sequence: CASRRQGSNQPQHF.

A remark on this clone: Other DNA sequences in the same sample also yield this CDR3. The chain joins TRBV28 to TRBJ1-5; 9 nucleotides align to TRBD1. Germline V gives CDR1 MDHEN, CDR2 SYDVKM. The CDR3 has 15 residues. J gave up 2 bases and V 3 bases, and 2 bases lay outside the gene matches. CDR3 sequence reads: CASSLGQGGNQPQHF. As DNA, the CDR3 is TGTGCCAGCAGTTTGGGACAGGGAGGCAATCAGCCCCAGCATTTT.

The chain recombines TRBV9 with TRBJ2-1; 15 bases fit TRBD2. CDR1 SGDLS and CDR2 YYNGEE come from the germline V gene. CDR3 size: 18 residues. Trimming at V came to 0 bases and at J to 1 base, leaving 2 bases not matched to a gene. As DNA, the CDR3 is TGTGCCAGCAGCGTAGCTGGGACTAGCGGGGGGTCCTACAATGAGCAGTTCTTC. Protein sequence: CASSVAGTSGGSYNEQFF.

The rearrangement links TRBV4-2 to TRBJ2-7; D is uncertain. V lost 0 bases, J lost 0 bases, and 9 bases lay in between. This CDR3 is 15 amino acids long. Germline CDR1 LGHNA, CDR2 YNFKEQ. DNA for the CDR3: TGTGCCAGCAGCCAAGACAAGCCCAGCTCCTACGAGCAGTACTTC. This encodes CASSQDKPSSYEQYF.

The V call is TRBV6-1, the J call TRBJ2-1; TRBD1 matches 11 bases. The CDR3 runs 15 residues. Germline assignment: CDR1 MNHNS and CDR2 SASEGT. Trimming removed 1 base from V and 6 bases from J; junction bases left unmatched: 2. In nucleotides, the CDR3 is TGTGCCAGCAGTGAAGAAGGGACAGGGGGCAATGAGCAGTTCTTC. This codes for CASSEEGTGGNEQFF.

In this sample, this clone turned up once. The CDR3 sequence is CASSFSEGTEAFF. The CDR3 coding sequence is TGTGCCAGCAGCTTTTCAGAGGGTACTGAAGCTTTCTTT. The chain employs TRBV5-5 and TRBJ1-1; no definite D call. The germline CDR1 and CDR2 sequences are SGHKS and YYEKEE (reference sequence). CDR3 size: 13 residues. Trimming cost V 2 bases and J 5 bases, with 10 bases left between them.

J is TRBJ2-7 and V is TRBV2; D remains ambiguous. Germline V gene lookup returns CDR1 SNHLY and CDR2 FYNNEI. The CDR3 spans 15 residues. V was trimmed by 6 bases and J by 0 bases, leaving 15 bases between them. The CDR3 loop is CASSRVHRSSYEQYF. The CDR3 region has the DNA TGTGCCAGCAGCCGGGTTCACAGAAGCTCCTACGAGCAGTACTTC.